One and the same sample provided the 20 T cell receptor beta chains below, sequenced in a study of Ad26.COV2.S vaccination and SARS-CoV-2 variants. The treatment is: around 19 received Ad26.COV2.S at low or high dose, single or two shots; roughly five received placebo; per-sample allocation not given. It was on day 63 after the first vaccine or placebo injection that samples were taken. The protocol was immunoSEQ multiplex PCR, while the TCRdb copy is restricted to in-frame clones and leaves out a portion. Here the sample spans 440,000 or so clones, less than 95% being singletons. Sequenced here: peripheral blood, sampled in a trial of Ad26.COV2.S vaccine versus placebo. These TCRs come from a person between 18 and 59 years old who received the Ad26.COV2.S COVID-19 vaccine or a placebo.

The CDR3 region is CASEEGQAGTQYF. CDR3 nucleotide sequence: TGTGCCAGTGAAGAGGGGCAGGCTGGGACCCAGTACTTC. J is TRBJ2-5 and V is TRBV9; D may be TRBD1 or TRBD2 (5 bases each). The CDR3 has 13 residues. V gave up 8 bases and J gave up 7 bases, with 18 bases separating them. From germline, CDR1 is SGDLS and CDR2 YYNGEE.

The CDR3 protein is CASSFLSDTQYF. Here the CDR3 DNA reads TGTGCCAGCAGCTTTCTATCAGATACGCAGTATTTT. This chain uses TRBV7-9 with TRBJ2-3; D is unclear. Germline CDR1 SEHNR, CDR2 FQNEAQ (reference sequence). The CDR3 is 12 amino acids. Trimming removed 3 bases from V and 4 bases from J, with 5 bases in between.

This chain connects TRBV30 to TRBJ1-1; tentative D call: TRBD1 (5 bases). CDR1 and CDR2 (germline): GTSNPN, SVGIG (reference sequence). CDR3 length: 13 residues. V shed 3 bases and J shed 1 base, with 9 bases lying between them. In nucleotides, the CDR3 is TGTGCCTGGAGCCAGGACACGAACACTGAAGCTTTCTTT. Translation: CAWSQDTNTEAFF. Combining the CDR3 with reference TRBV30 and TRBJ1-1 gives the whole variable domain SQTIHQWPATLVQPVGSPLSLECTVEGTSNPNLYWYRQAAGRGLQLLFYSVGIGQISSEVPQNLSASRPQDRQFILSSKKLLLSDSGFYLCAWSQDTNTEAFFGQGTRLTVV.

This clone was picked up one time. This chain links TRBV19 with TRBJ2-1; D is unresolved. The CDR3 consists of 15 residues. Germline CDR1 LNHDA, CDR2 SQIVND (reference sequence). V lost 9 bases to trimming and J lost 2 bases, with 17 bases between them. This CDR3 reads CASSPGRVAYNEQFF. The CDR3 DNA sequence: TGTGCCAGCTCCCCGGGTAGGGTGGCCTACAATGAGCAGTTCTTC.

The rearrangement uses TRBV7-9 and TRBJ1-3; 7 bases agree with TRBD1. V gave up 5 bases and J gave up 0 bases; unmatched junction bases: 10. Looked up from germline, CDR1 is SEHNR and CDR2 is FQNEAQ (reference sequence). The CDR3 has 17 amino acids. CDR3 region: CASSPRQGPFSGNTIYF. CDR3 nucleotides: TGTGCCAGCAGCCCACGACAGGGCCCGTTCTCTGGAAACACCATATATTTT.

V usage is TRBV23-1 and J usage is TRBJ2-1; unclear D gene. TRBV23-1 is an ORF for which the function is uncertain. CDR3 length: 13 residues. V was shortened by 3 bases and J by 12 bases, with 15 bases between the two germline ends. CDR3 nucleotide sequence: TGCGCCAGCAGTCATCCGGCCCCCCCAGGGCAGTTCTTC. Protein: CASSHPAPPGQFF.

J is TRBJ2-7 and V is TRBV9; TRBD2 agrees at 12 bases. Germline V CDR1 and CDR2: SGDLS, YYNGEE. The length of the CDR3 is 16 residues. The trim removed 3 bases at V and 4 bases at J, leaving 8 bases unmatched. CDR3 residues: CASSARMTSGRYEQYF. As DNA, the CDR3 is TGTGCCAGCAGCGCCCGAATGACTAGCGGGAGATACGAGCAGTACTTC. Using reference TRBV9 and TRBJ2-7 for the parts outside the CDR3, the full variable domain is DSGVTQTPKHLITATGQRVTLRCSPRSGDLSVYWYQQSLDQGLQFLIQYYNGEERAKGNILERFSAQQFPDLHSELNLSSLELGDSALYFCASSARMTSGRYEQYFGPGTRLTVT.

The chain recombines TRBV7-2 with TRBJ2-3; D may correspond to TRBD1 or TRBD2 (5 bases each). The V and J ends lost 4 bases and 2 bases respectively, with 13 bases between them. The CDR3 extends over 15 amino acids. Germline CDR1 is SGHTA and CDR2 is FQGNSA. The CDR3 DNA sequence: TGTGCCAGCAGCTCTTCCGGGGCTATCACAGATACGCAGTATTTT. Translated: CASSSSGAITDTQYF.

The rearrangement links TRBV20-1 to TRBJ2-1; 12 positions agree with TRBD2. CDR1 and CDR2 (germline): DFQATT, SNEGSKA (reference sequence). The junction had 6 bases not matched to a gene; V was cut back by 3 bases and J by 6 bases. The CDR3 consists of 15 residues. The CDR3 region is CSASRLAGGANEQFF. CDR3 DNA sequence: TGCAGTGCTAGTCGGCTAGCGGGAGGGGCCAATGAGCAGTTCTTC.

CDR3 sequence reads: CASSSSSYEQYF. CDR3 nucleotides: TGTGCCAGCAGTTCCAGCTCCTACGAGCAGTACTTC. The chain links TRBV7-3 to TRBJ2-7, with no clear D. CDR1 SGHTA and CDR2 FQGTGA come from the germline V gene. The V end was cut by 6 bases, the J end by 0 bases, with 6 bases between. The CDR3 has 12 amino acids.

The V call is TRBV30, the J call TRBJ2-1, with D perhaps given as TRBD1 or TRBD2 (5 bases each). Germline CDR1 GTSNPN, CDR2 SVGIG (reference sequence). Trimming took off 7 bases at V and 6 bases at J, with 13 bases between the two ends. This CDR3 contains 12 residues. The CDR3 loop is CAYYMRGNEQFF. CDR3 in DNA: TGTGCCTACTACATGAGGGGCAATGAGCAGTTCTTC.

The chain recombines TRBV28 with TRBJ2-7; 7 positions agree with TRBD2. CDR1 MDHEN and CDR2 SYDVKM come from the germline V gene. The CDR3 loop spans 15 amino acids. The J segment lost 7 bases and the V segment lost 6 bases, leaving 15 bases of the junction unmatched. CDR3 in amino acids: CASSPGGAGEKEQYF. The DNA for the CDR3 is TGTGCCAGCAGCCCGGGGGGTGCGGGGGAGAAAGAGCAGTACTTC.

This clone was found once. The rearrangement links TRBV30 to TRBJ1-1; 8 bases agree with TRBD1. CDR1 and CDR2 (germline): GTSNPN, SVGIG (reference sequence). The CDR3 runs 16 residues. The V and J ends lost 6 bases and 0 bases, in that order; junction bases with no gene match: 12. The DNA for the CDR3 is TGTGCCTGTGGTAAAAATCGACAGGGGATGAACACTGAAGCTTTCTTT. Protein sequence: CACGKNRQGMNTEAFF.

V usage is TRBV27 and J usage is TRBJ1-5; D perhaps matches TRBD1 (6 bases). Trimming removed 5 bases at V and 1 base at J, with 9 bases between. CDR1 is MNHEY and CDR2 is SMNVEV in the germline V gene (reference sequence). The CDR3 extends over 14 amino acids. CDR3 sequence: CASSGQQSNQPQHF. CDR3 nucleotides: TGTGCCAGCAGTGGACAGCAAAGCAATCAGCCCCAGCATTTT.

V gene TRBV27 combines with J gene TRBJ2-3, with 8 positions matching TRBD2. The CDR3 extends over 15 amino acids. The J segment lost 2 bases and the V segment lost 5 bases, leaving 6 bases of the junction unmatched. CDR1 is MNHEY and CDR2 is SMNVEV in the germline V gene (reference sequence). The CDR3 nucleotides read TGTGCCAGCAGTCAGGGACTAGGGCTCACAGATACGCAGTATTTT. It specifies CASSQGLGLTDTQYF.

This clone was seen more than once but under ten times. The chain employs TRBV27 and TRBJ1-1, with no clear D. CDR1 is MNHEY, CDR2 SMNVEV, per germline (reference sequence). V was pared by 6 bases and J by 1 base, with 3 bases between. CDR3 size: 11 residues. CDR3 sequence reads: CASSGNTEAFF. The DNA for the CDR3 is TGTGCCAGCAGCGGGAACACTGAAGCTTTCTTT.

The chain links TRBV5-1 to TRBJ2-7; 11 bases are shared with TRBD2. V shed 4 bases and J 6 bases; nucleotides not matched to a gene: 9. Per the germline V gene, CDR1 is SGHRS and CDR2 is YFSETQ. CDR3 size: 15 residues. The CDR3 region has the DNA TGCGCCAGCAGCCTTACTAGCGGGGGCCGAGGCGAGCAGTACTTC. It encodes CASSLTSGGRGEQYF.

The genes are TRBV3-1 (or the pseudogene TRBV3-2) and TRBJ2-1, with 8 bases lining up with TRBD2. The CDR3 extends over 16 amino acids. Unmatched junction bases numbered 4, after V lost 1 base and J lost 2 bases. Germline loops: CDR1 LGHDT, CDR2 YNNKEL (reference sequence). Here the CDR3 reads CASSQVEREPYNEQFF. CDR3 bases: TGTGCCAGCAGCCAAGTTGAGCGGGAGCCCTACAATGAGCAGTTCTTC.

V usage is TRBV7-9 and J usage is TRBJ2-5, with D tentatively TRBD2 (5 bases). V lost 3 bases and J 4 bases, leaving 15 bases between the germline ends. The CDR3 contains 15 residues. Germline values: CDR1 SEHNR, CDR2 FQNEAQ (reference sequence). DNA of the CDR3: TGTGCCAGCAGCTTTTTCCGGGAAGAAAGAGAGACCCAGTACTTC. Its translation is CASSFFREERETQYF.

V usage is TRBV10-3 and J usage is TRBJ2-2, with unresolved D. Trimming cost V 0 bases and J 0 bases, with 5 bases left between them. Germline assignment: CDR1 ENHRY and CDR2 SYGVKD. This CDR3 spans 15 amino acids. The CDR3 DNA reads TGTGCCATCAGTGAGTCAGTCCCGAACACCGGGGAGCTGTTTTTT. This encodes CAISESVPNTGELFF.